The next 30 T cell receptor beta chains were all read from a single sample in a study of cytomegalovirus exposure and HLA in healthy donors (dated by TCRdb to 2016 to 2017). Receptor amplification or capture employed the immunoSEQ multiplex PCR assay. For the multiplex PCR, a mixture combining 60 forward primers for TCR Vbeta segments and 13 reverse primers for TCR Jbeta segments was used. TCRdb's version of the immuneACCESS table is confined to in-frame rearrangements and falls short of the full clone set. An unresolved V gene accounts for under half of the shortfall where checked; the remainder is of unknown origin. In all, the sample holds over 150,000 clones, and 80% to 90% of those were seen once. The ten largest clones capture 1.5% to 2% of the sample. Input material: PBMCs. These TCRs come from a woman under 30 in good health and CMV-seronegative.

This sequence joins TRBV6-1 and TRBJ1-1; D is perhaps TRBD1 (5 bases). With 0 bases removed from V and 10 bases from J, the gap between germline ends came to 9 bases. CDR3 length equals 12 residues. Germline CDR1 reads MNHNS; CDR2 reads SASEGT. CDR3: CASSEAGQGAFF. For the CDR3, the DNA is TGTGCCAGCAGTGAAGCAGGGCAGGGAGCTTTCTTT.

The chain joins TRBV11-2 to TRBJ2-1, with TRBD2 matching over 7 bases. The CDR3 loop spans 14 amino acids. Germline CDR1 and CDR2: SGHAT and FQNNGV. The V gene end was trimmed by 1 base and the J gene end by 5 bases; junction bases not matched to a gene: 2. For the CDR3, the DNA is TGTGCCAGCAGCTTAGCCACTAGCGACAATGAGCAGTTCTTC. Its protein product is CASSLATSDNEQFF.

This clone was seen just once. The V and J genes are TRBV7-3 and TRBJ1-2; 10 bases align to TRBD1. Looked up from germline, CDR1 is SGHTA and CDR2 is FQGTGA. The CDR3 is made up of 16 amino acids. V lost 6 bases to trimming and J lost 4 bases; unmatched junction nucleotides: 11. The CDR3 nucleotides are TGTGCCAGCAGGGGGAGACAGGGGGCTACCTTCTATGGCTACACCTTC. This gives the protein CASRGRQGATFYGYTF.

The V gene is TRBV29-1, the J gene TRBJ2-1; 8 nucleotides agree with TRBD1. CDR3 length: 13 amino acids. Trimming at V came to 8 bases and at J to 6 bases, leaving 9 bases not matched to a gene. From germline, CDR1 is SQVTM and CDR2 ANQGSEA. The CDR3 nucleotides are TGCAGCTCTGGACAGGGAGTAGGCAATGAGCAGTTCTTC. This gives the protein CSSGQGVGNEQFF.

The rearrangement links TRBV5-1 to TRBJ2-5; D is possibly TRBD2 (6 bases). Trimming took 4 bases from V and 3 from J, leaving 13 bases between them. The germline V gene encodes CDR1 SGHRS and CDR2 YFSETQ. The CDR3 loop spans 14 amino acids. The CDR3 protein is CASSLVGGEETQYF. The CDR3 bases are TGCGCCAGCAGCCTAGTGGGGGGAGAAGAGACCCAGTACTTC.

A single count supports this clone. V and J are TRBV5-4 and TRBJ1-1; tentatively, D is TRBD1 (6 bases). From germline, CDR1 is SGHNT and CDR2 YYREEE (reference sequence). The V end was cut by 0 bases, the J end by 8 bases, with 14 bases between. This CDR3 contains 14 residues. Written as DNA, the CDR3 is TGTGCCAGCAGCTTGGGGGACATAGGGTTAGAAGCTTTCTTT. Translated: CASSLGDIGLEAFF.

The V gene is TRBV6-5, the J gene TRBJ2-3; D is uncertain. Germline assignment: CDR1 MNHEY and CDR2 SVGAGI. The CDR3 runs to 16 residues. V shed 0 bases and J shed 1 base, with 11 bases lying between them. In DNA, the CDR3 is TGTGCCAGCAGTTACTCGATCTCCCCGGGCACAGATACGCAGTATTTT. Protein: CASSYSISPGTDTQYF.

V usage is TRBV5-6 and J usage is TRBJ2-2, with TRBD1 identical over 12 bases. CDR3 length: 18 amino acids. The germline CDR1 and CDR2 sequences are SGHDT and YYEEEE. With 4 bases clipped from V and 1 base from J, the junction kept 8 bases outside the gene matches. CDR3 protein: CASSPGTGGRRNTGELFF. As DNA, the CDR3 is TGTGCCAGCAGCCCGGGGACAGGGGGCCGGAGGAACACCGGGGAGCTGTTTTTT. The full variable domain, rest sourced from reference TRBV5-6 and TRBJ2-2, is DAGVTQSPTHLIKTRGQQVTLRCSPKSGHDTVSWYQQALGQGPQFIFQYYEEEERQRGNFPDRFSGHQFPNYSSELNVNALLLGDSALYLCASSPGTGGRRNTGELFFGEGSRLTVL.

This chain uses TRBV5-1 with TRBJ1-1; D perhaps matches TRBD1 (5 bases). CDR3 length: 14 residues. Germline CDR1 reads SGHRS; CDR2 reads YFSETQ. Trimming left V 4 bases short and J 7 bases short, with 17 bases between. CDR3 residues: CASSPQPGTFEAFF. In DNA form, the CDR3 reads TGCGCCAGCAGCCCCCAACCAGGGACTTTTGAAGCTTTCTTT.

This clone was observed once. The chain recombines TRBV18 with TRBJ1-1; D might be TRBD1 (5 bases). Trimming pared 6 bases from V and 2 bases from J, leaving 10 bases between. There are 13 residues in the CDR3. CDR1 is KGHSH, CDR2 LQKENI, per germline. The CDR3 sequence: CASSDSPNTEAFF. The CDR3 coding sequence is TGTGCCAGCTCCGACAGCCCCAACACTGAAGCTTTCTTT.

This chain links TRBV5-1 with TRBJ2-1; D is unresolved. Germline V gene sequence: CDR1 SGHRS, CDR2 YFSETQ. V was pared by 0 bases and J by 5 bases, with 15 bases between. The CDR3 is 16 residues long. The CDR3 sequence is CASSLAPAIRNNEQFF. The CDR3 DNA is TGCGCCAGCAGCTTGGCCCCAGCGATAAGGAACAATGAGCAGTTCTTC.

The V and J genes are TRBV27 and TRBJ2-7; 9 positions match TRBD2. The V and J ends lost 2 bases and 4 bases, in that order; junction bases with no gene match: 3. The CDR3 is made up of 14 amino acids. Germline V lookup: CDR1 MNHEY, CDR2 SMNVEV (reference sequence). The CDR3 region has the DNA TGTGCCAGCAGTTTAGGGCTAGCGGGATACGAGCAGTACTTC. This translates into CASSLGLAGYEQYF.

This clone appeared a single time. The gene calls are TRBV28 and TRBJ1-2; 10 bases are shared with TRBD1. The CDR3 is 15 residues long. Trimming cost V 6 bases and J 3 bases; bases outside gene matches: 7. The V gene's germline CDR1 is MDHEN and CDR2 SYDVKM. The CDR3 is CASRTGTGVYYGYTF. The DNA for the CDR3 is TGTGCCAGCAGGACCGGGACAGGGGTTTACTATGGCTACACCTTC.

The rearrangement joins TRBV5-1 to TRBJ1-1; the match to TRBD1 covers 12 bases. The CDR3 consists of 19 residues. V shed 0 bases, J shed 4 bases, and the junction held 13 bases outside the gene matches. Germline V gene lookup returns CDR1 SGHRS and CDR2 YFSETQ. The CDR3 bases are TGCGCCAGCAGCTTGGCCGGGTGGGGACAGGGGGCCTCGGGCACTGAAGCTTTCTTT. It translates to CASSLAGWGQGASGTEAFF.

This clone was counted a single time. The chain links TRBV29-1 to TRBJ1-2; tentatively, D is TRBD1 (6 bases). With 4 bases removed from V and 7 bases from J, the gap between germline ends came to 19 bases. Germline V CDR1 and CDR2: SQVTM, ANQGSEA. The CDR3 runs 14 residues. Here the CDR3 DNA reads TGCAGCGTTGGCTCCGGAGACAGGTCCGGTGGCTACACCTTC. Protein sequence: CSVGSGDRSGGYTF.

This chain uses TRBV2 with TRBJ2-2, with D tentatively TRBD2 (6 bases). Per the germline V gene, CDR1 is SNHLY and CDR2 is FYNNEI. Trimming cost V 2 bases and J 4 bases, with 11 bases left between them. This CDR3 has 15 residues. In DNA form, the CDR3 reads TGTGCCAGCAGTGAACTGGGGGGTCGCACCGGGGAGCTGTTTTTT. This encodes CASSELGGRTGELFF.

About this clone: Germline is not matched at one junction end, which may reflect a read error. The rearrangement uses TRBV7-7 and TRBJ2-5; D is uncertain. CDR1 is SSHAT and CDR2 is FNYEAQ in the germline V gene (reference sequence). CDR3 size: 16 residues. CDR3 nucleotides: TGTGCTAGCAGGCCGTATGGAGCAACCGTACAAGAGACCCAGTACTTC. Translation gives CASRPYGATVQETQYF.

The chain carries TRBV10-3 and TRBJ2-7, with TRBD2 identical over 10 bases. The germline V gene encodes CDR1 ENHRY and CDR2 SYGVKD. The trim removed 3 bases at V and 3 bases at J, leaving 8 bases unmatched. This CDR3 region has 16 residues. In nucleotides, the CDR3 is TGTGCCATCAGTGACCCCGGGGTAGCGGGAGGCTACGAGCAGTACTTC. It is translated as CAISDPGVAGGYEQYF.

This chain connects TRBV7-3 to TRBJ2-1, with 9 bases fitting TRBD2. V lost 2 bases and J lost 8; bases outside the gene matches: 7. Germline V CDR1 and CDR2: SGHTA, FQGTGA. The CDR3 is 15 amino acids. The CDR3 here is CASSLLAGRRDEQFF. The CDR3 DNA follows: TGTGCCAGCAGCTTACTAGCGGGGCGACGGGATGAGCAGTTCTTC.

The chain carries TRBV28 and TRBJ2-2; perhaps TRBD2 as D (5 bases). CDR1 is MDHEN and CDR2 is SYDVKM in the germline V gene. V lost 2 bases and J 6 bases, leaving 10 bases between the germline ends. This CDR3 spans 14 amino acids. This CDR3 reads CASSLLALAGELFF. The CDR3 region has the DNA TGTGCCAGCAGTTTACTAGCCTTGGCCGGGGAGCTGTTTTTT.

The V and J genes are TRBV6-6 and TRBJ1-2; the match to TRBD1 covers 9 bases. V lost 5 bases, J lost 8 bases, and 6 bases stayed unmatched. There are 13 residues in the CDR3. Germline V gene data show CDR1 as MNHNY and CDR2 as SVGAGI (reference sequence). CDR3 residues: CASSTGTGRGYTF. The DNA for the CDR3 is TGTGCCAGCAGTACCGGGACAGGGCGCGGCTACACCTTC.

The chain employs TRBV28 and TRBJ2-5, with a weak D call TRBD1 (6 bases). Gene TRBJ2-7 matches the end of the DNA better, so the J call may be wrong. This CDR3 comprises 13 residues. Germline V gene data show CDR1 as MDHEN and CDR2 as SYDVKM. The CDR3 sequence: CASSQGWANEQYF. In DNA, the CDR3 is TGTGCCAGCAGCCAGGGGTGGGCCAACGAGCAGTACTTC.

CDR3 loop: CASSLPISRGAEKLFF. CDR3 nucleotides: TGTGCCAGCAGCTTACCGATTAGCAGGGGCGCTGAAAAACTGTTTTTT. This rearrangement joins TRBV11-2 to TRBJ1-4; maybe TRBD1 (6 bases). V lost 2 bases and J 7 bases, leaving 17 bases between the germline ends. The germline V gene encodes CDR1 SGHAT and CDR2 FQNNGV. This CDR3 is built from 16 residues.

The chain links TRBV7-9 to TRBJ2-1; tentative D call: TRBD1 (5 bases). Trimming pared 1 base from V and 10 bases from J, leaving 17 bases between. This CDR3 region has 15 residues. Germline CDR1 and CDR2: SEHNR and FQNEAQ (reference sequence). CDR3 region: CASSLGIQGRREQFF. The CDR3 nucleotides are TGTGCCAGCAGCTTAGGCATCCAGGGTCGAAGGGAGCAGTTCTTC.

The chain employs TRBV5-4 and TRBJ2-7, with D possibly TRBD1 on 7 matching bases. V shed 0 bases and J shed 3 bases, with 10 bases lying between them. Per germline, CDR1 SGHNT and CDR2 YYREEE (reference sequence). The CDR3 is 14 amino acids. CDR3 in DNA: TGTGCCAGCAGCTTGGGGCAGGGGGGCTACGAGCAGTACTTC. Residues: CASSLGQGGYEQYF.

This clone has just one count. This sequence joins TRBV6-5 and TRBJ2-6; D might be TRBD2 (5 bases). The V and J ends lost 7 bases and 0 bases respectively, with 7 bases between them. Germline-derived CDR1 and CDR2 are MNHEY and SVGAGI. CDR3 length: 14 residues. The DNA for the CDR3 is TGTGCCAGCACGGGGAACTCTGGGGCCAACGTCCTGACTTTC. Translated: CASTGNSGANVLTF.

CDR3 amino acids: CASSFLGLLGATGELFF. The CDR3 DNA follows: TGTGCCAGCAGCTTCTTGGGACTCCTTGGGGCCACCGGGGAGCTGTTTTTT. V is TRBV11-1 and J is TRBJ2-2, with D tentatively TRBD2 (6 bases). Germline values: CDR1 SGHAT, CDR2 FQDESV (reference sequence). Trimming pared 3 bases from V and 4 bases from J, leaving 18 bases between. The CDR3 has 17 amino acids.

This clone was seen only once. This chain joins TRBV28 and TRBJ2-7, with D unclear. CDR3 length: 13 amino acids. Germline CDR1 MDHEN, CDR2 SYDVKM. The V end was cut by 5 bases, the J end by 6 bases, with 14 bases between. CDR3 protein: CASSPVGLPEQYF. In DNA form, the CDR3 reads TGTGCCAGCAGTCCCGTCGGTCTGCCCGAGCAGTACTTC.

J is TRBJ1-6 and V is TRBV5-1, with D possibly matching TRBD1 (6 bases). Trimming stripped 1 base from V and 11 bases from J, with 13 bases between. Germline CDR1 SGHRS, CDR2 YFSETQ. The CDR3 has 14 residues. CDR3 in amino acids: CASSLYREEAPLHF. CDR3 bases: TGCGCCAGCAGCTTGTACAGGGAAGAGGCACCCCTCCACTTT.

The chain joins TRBV5-6 to TRBJ2-5; 8 bases line up with TRBD1. Trimming at V came to 3 bases and at J to 4 bases, leaving 8 bases not matched to a gene. Germline CDR1 and CDR2: SGHDT and YYEEEE. The CDR3 runs 15 residues. The CDR3 reads CASSSSQGARETQYF. CDR3 nucleotides: TGTGCCAGCAGCTCCTCTCAGGGGGCACGAGAGACCCAGTACTTC.